The 7 T cell receptor beta chains reported below all come from one sample, sequenced in a study of blood T cell repertoires in COVID-19. TCRdb's copy holds only in-frame clones and misses some; the assay was immunoSEQ multiplex PCR. The sample consists of 200,000 to 250,000 clones, roughly 82% of them appearing once. The sequencing input was peripheral blood. These receptor sequences come from a woman aged 70-85 years with acute or convalescent COVID-19.

V usage is TRBV5-4 and J usage is TRBJ2-1, with 8 bases that match TRBD1. CDR3 length: 13 amino acids. V shed 7 bases, J shed 7 bases, and the junction held 7 bases outside the gene matches. CDR1 SGHNT and CDR2 YYREEE come from the germline V gene (reference sequence). DNA of the CDR3: TGTGCCAGCGCCTCAGGGGGCTGGAATGAGCAGTTCTTC. Amino acids: CASASGGWNEQFF.

CDR3 nucleotides: TGTGCCAGCAGCTTAGCCTCAACTCCAACGTCCCAGCATTTT. Its protein is CASSLASTPTSQHF. The chain couples TRBV11-2 to TRBJ1-5; D gene uncertain. The CDR3 covers 14 residues. The V gene lost 1 base and the J gene lost 11 bases, with 15 bases spanning the gap. The germline CDR1 and CDR2 sequences are SGHAT and FQNNGV.

The V and J genes are TRBV4-3 and TRBJ1-6; 8 nucleotides line up with TRBD1. The ends lost 0 bases at V and 10 bases at J; junction bases unmatched: 17. This CDR3 is built from 19 residues. CDR1 is LGHNA, CDR2 YSLEER, per germline. CDR3 DNA sequence: TGCGCCAGCAGCCAAGAACACCTTCTTGGGACAGGAAATAGGTCACCCCTCCACTTT. Its translation: CASSQEHLLGTGNRSPLHF.

This chain uses TRBV7-2 with TRBJ2-1; the D is unclear. The CDR3 totals 14 residues. Trimming took 2 bases from V and 5 from J, leaving 10 bases between them. Germline values: CDR1 SGHTA, CDR2 FQGNSA. In DNA, the CDR3 is TGTGCCAGCAGCTTAAAACTTCCCAACAATGAGCAGTTCTTC. As protein: CASSLKLPNNEQFF.

The genes are TRBV24-1 and TRBJ1-5, with D possibly being TRBD1 (6 bases). The V and J ends lost 8 bases and 2 bases respectively, with 12 bases between them. The CDR3 has 14 residues. Germline values: CDR1 KGHDR, CDR2 SFDVKD. CDR3 loop: CATTSSGGNQPQHF. CDR3 DNA: TGTGCCACCACCAGCTCAGGGGGCAATCAGCCCCAGCATTTT.

The V call is TRBV6-5, the J call TRBJ2-1; TRBD1 aligns across 7 bases. CDR3 length: 15 amino acids. Germline CDR1 MNHEY, CDR2 SVGAGI. The ends lost 0 bases at V and 8 bases at J; junction bases unmatched: 7. CDR3 residues: CASSYSNTGVDEQFF. The CDR3 nucleotides read TGTGCCAGCAGTTACTCGAATACAGGGGTGGATGAGCAGTTCTTC.

This rearrangement joins TRBV7-7 to TRBJ1-2; no firm D call. The CDR3 spans 15 residues. Trimming cost V 10 bases and J 7 bases, with 25 bases left between them. Per germline, CDR1 SSHAT and CDR2 FNYEAQ (reference sequence). DNA for the CDR3: TGTGCCACTCCTGTCCCCATCCCCCGTTCGGGTGGCTACACCTTC. The encoded protein is CATPVPIPRSGGYTF.